A single TCR beta chain is shown here with its context. Antigen unknown. Measured with immunoSEQ multiplex PCR; TCRdb has only the in-frame clones, and not every one. The sample contains about 26,000 clones, around 90% of which appear only once. The sample originates from a study of OX40 agonist ivuxolimab in advanced cancers. Study results and limitations: There were, on average, more expanded clones in CD8+ T cells than in CD4+. Determination of antigen specificity was not performed for the expanded peripheral T cells.

This TCR was sampled from an adult with an advanced solid tumor such as melanoma, head and neck, liver or kidney cancer. This material consisted of CD4+ or CD8+ T cells sorted from blood, taken in a trial of the OX40 agonist ivuxolimab.

Here the CDR3 reads CASSAGTDYEQYF. CDR3 bases: TGTGCCAGCTCAGCCGGGACGGACTACGAGCAGTACTTC. The chain couples TRBV18 to TRBJ2-7; the D gene could be TRBD1 or TRBD2 (5 bases each). The CDR3 has 13 amino acids. Germline CDR1 reads KGHSH; CDR2 reads LQKENI. Trimming took 5 bases from V and 3 from J, leaving 11 bases between them.